This T cell receptor beta chain was profiled in a study of Ad26.COV2.S vaccination and SARS-CoV-2 variants. Points from the study as a whole: It was reported that spike-specific CD8+ and CD4+ T cell responses were substantially broad after vaccination.

Profiled with immunoSEQ multiplex PCR; TCRdb holds only in-frame clones, not every one. The sample contains under 400,000 clones, 80% to 90% of which appear only once. Germline CDR1 reads GTSNPN; CDR2 reads SVGIG (reference sequence). J lost 6 bases, V lost 5 bases, and 5 bases had no gene match. This CDR3 contains 13 residues. Regarding this clone: The target antigen is unknown.

Treatment of the sample: some 19 received Ad26.COV2.S at low or high dose, single or two shots; about 5 received placebo; per-sample allocation not given. Sampling was done on day 63 after the first vaccine or placebo injection. In the vaccine, an Ad26 vector expressed the SARS-CoV-2 spike of the Wuhan strain. This specimen was peripheral blood, taken in a trial of Ad26.COV2.S vaccine versus placebo. The chain carries TRBV30 and TRBJ1-5; 9 nucleotides align to TRBD1. This clonotype was sampled from a person aged 18-65 years who received the Ad26.COV2.S COVID-19 vaccine or a placebo. The DNA of the CDR3 is TGTGCCTGGGGGACAGGGAGGTTTCAGCCCCAGCATTTT. It encodes CAWGTGRFQPQHF.